The next 23 T cell receptor beta chains were all read from a single sample in a study of T cells after yellow fever vaccination. Using its own MiXCR run on the 5' RACE reads, TCRdb lists one record per CDR3 protein. The data show 65,000 to 70,000 distinct CDR3 sequences, with about 6% seen just once and 2.2% held by the top ten. Sequenced here: CD4+ T cells sorted from PBMCs, sampled around 14 days after the first yellow fever vaccination. The receptors derive from a young man who received the YFV17D yellow fever vaccine.

This clonotype was seen ten or more times. V and J are TRBV2 and TRBJ1-1; a weak D match, TRBD1 (6 bases). V gave up 4 bases and J gave up 2 bases, with 11 bases separating them. CDR3 length equals 14 residues. Germline assignment: CDR1 SNHLY and CDR2 FYNNEI. This chain's CDR3 is CASSAGGDNTEAFF. In nucleotides, the CDR3 is TGTGCCAGCAGTGCGGGGGGCGACAACACTGAAGCTTTCTTT.

This clonotype appeared many times. The CDR3 loop reads CSASGPPPGSTDTQYF. The DNA of the CDR3 is TGCAGTGCTTCGGGACCCCCCCCAGGGAGCACAGATACGCAGTATTTT. The V and J genes are TRBV20-1 and TRBJ2-3, with D perhaps given as TRBD1 or TRBD2 (5 bases each). Trimming removed 5 bases from V and 0 bases from J, with 18 bases in between. The CDR3 spans 16 residues. Per the germline V gene, CDR1 is DFQATT and CDR2 is SNEGSKA (reference sequence).

Many counts were recorded for this clonotype. The chain is built from TRBV7-2 and TRBJ2-1, with 14 bases lining up with TRBD2. This CDR3 region has 16 residues. V shed 5 bases, J shed 2 bases, and the junction held 2 bases outside the gene matches. Looked up from germline, CDR1 is SGHTA and CDR2 is FQGNSA. The CDR3 protein is CASSAGLAGAYNEQFF. In DNA, the CDR3 is TGTGCCAGCAGCGCGGGACTAGCGGGGGCCTACAATGAGCAGTTCTTC.

The chain uses TRBV29-1 and TRBJ2-3; D is unresolved. The V end was cut by 1 base, the J end by 5 bases, with 1 base between. The germline V gene has CDR1 SQVTM and CDR2 ANQGSEA. The CDR3 sequence is 10 residues long. The CDR3 DNA sequence: TGCAGCGTTGAAGTAGATACGCAGTATTTT. Translation gives CSVEVDTQYF.

This clonotype has at least ten counts. The genes are TRBV2 and TRBJ1-2; D gene ambiguous. The CDR3 totals 13 residues. CDR1 and CDR2 (germline): SNHLY, FYNNEI. V was clipped by 6 bases and J by 2 bases, with 10 bases between them. The CDR3 bases are TGTGCCAGCAGGGCAATCCCCAACTATGGCTACACCTTC. It encodes CASRAIPNYGYTF.

This clonotype has a count of ten or more. The chain joins TRBV6-5 to TRBJ1-1; D is perhaps TRBD1 (5 bases). CDR1 is MNHEY and CDR2 is SVGAGI in the germline V gene. The CDR3 totals 13 residues. V was clipped by 5 bases and J by 7 bases, with 14 bases between them. The CDR3 DNA is TGTGCCAGCAGTATTCGTCGACAGCTTGAAGCTTTCTTT. It yields the protein CASSIRRQLEAFF.

The genes are TRBV7-2 and TRBJ2-3; 9 positions match TRBD2. The CDR3 sequence is 16 residues long. CDR1 is SGHTA, CDR2 FQGNSA, per germline. The V gene end was trimmed by 5 bases and the J gene end by 6 bases; junction bases not matched to a gene: 12. The CDR3 DNA reads TGTGCCAGCAGCCCACTAGCGGGTCCCCGGCATGATACGCAGTATTTT. This gives the protein CASSPLAGPRHDTQYF.

CDR3 sequence: CASSVTRDTQYF. The CDR3 DNA follows: TGTGCCAGCAGCGTTACTAGAGATACGCAGTATTTT. The rearrangement uses TRBV5-5 and TRBJ2-3, with a weak D call TRBD2 (5 bases). Trimming removed 4 bases from V and 5 bases from J, with 8 bases in between. CDR3 length equals 12 residues. The germline gives CDR1 SGHKS, CDR2 YYEKEE (reference sequence). Full variable domain (outside the CDR3, taken from reference TRBV5-5 and TRBJ2-3): DAGVTQSPTHLIKTRGQQVTLRCSPISGHKSVSWYQQVLGQGPQFIFQYYEKEERGRGNFPDRFSARQFPNYSSELNVNALLLGDSALYLCASSVTRDTQYFGPGTRLTVL.

This clonotype appeared many times. The V call is TRBV28, the J call TRBJ2-5; D remains unclear. V lost 7 bases to trimming and J lost 7 bases, with 13 bases between them. Germline CDR1 MDHEN, CDR2 SYDVKM. This CDR3 region has 12 residues. CDR3 DNA: TGTGCCAGCACAGACGGTCCGGGGACCCAGTACTTC. Protein: CASTDGPGTQYF.

This clonotype was recorded many times. This chain uses TRBV12-3 or TRBV12-4 with TRBJ1-5; 7 nucleotides line up with TRBD1. V was clipped by 4 bases and J by 0 bases; unmatched bases: 12. The CDR3 extends over 18 amino acids. CDR3 sequence (DNA): TGTGCCAGCAGTTCGGAGACAGGGTTAAATTATAGCAATCAGCCCCAGCATTTT. Residues: CASSSETGLNYSNQPQHF.

This clonotype was seen a few times. The V and J genes are TRBV7-2 and TRBJ2-5; 11 bases line up with TRBD2. J gave up 5 bases and V 3 bases, and 5 bases lay outside the gene matches. The CDR3 has 15 residues. CDR1 is SGHTA and CDR2 is FQGNSA in the germline V gene. CDR3 DNA sequence: TGTGCCAGCAGCTTGCCACTAGCGGGGGTGGAGACCCAGTACTTC. Its translation: CASSLPLAGVETQYF.

This clonotype is a singleton in its sample. The junction does not match germline at one end; this may be a read error. The V gene is TRBV20-1, the J gene TRBJ2-5, with 11 positions matching TRBD2. Germline assignment: CDR1 DFQATT and CDR2 SNEGSKA (reference sequence). This CDR3 spans 17 amino acids. The CDR3 here is CCANVRAQGLAEKTQYF. In DNA form, the CDR3 reads TGCTGTGCAAATGTGAGGGCACAGGGACTAGCGGAGAAGACCCAGTACTTC.

This clonotype was counted at least ten times. The CDR3 region has the DNA TGCGCCAGCAGCCAAGGGTGGGACTCCACTGAAGCTTTCTTT. It encodes CASSQGWDSTEAFF. The chain recombines TRBV4-3 with TRBJ1-1; weak D call: TRBD1 (5 bases). This CDR3 contains 14 residues. The V gene lost 1 base and the J gene lost 4 bases, with 10 bases spanning the gap. Germline-derived CDR1 and CDR2 are LGHNA and YSLEER.

In this sample, this clonotype turned up many times. The CDR3 DNA sequence: TGTGCCAGCAGCTTAGGAGGGACTAGCGGGGGAGGTGAGCAGTTCTTC. It yields the protein CASSLGGTSGGGEQFF. The rearrangement uses TRBV7-6 and TRBJ2-1, with 14 bases lining up with TRBD2. The ends lost 1 base at V and 9 bases at J; junction bases unmatched: 5. CDR1 is SGHVS and CDR2 is FNYEAQ in the germline V gene. This CDR3 contains 16 residues.

The sample holds many counts of this clonotype. The rearrangement uses TRBV20-1 and TRBJ1-5, with D possibly TRBD1 on 5 matching bases. The germline V and J ends were trimmed by 1 base and 0 bases, with 7 bases remaining between them. CDR1 is DFQATT, CDR2 SNEGSKA, per germline (reference sequence). The CDR3 contains 14 residues. The CDR3 sequence: CSARGGYSNQPQHF. As DNA, the CDR3 is TGCAGTGCTAGAGGGGGGTATAGCAATCAGCCCCAGCATTTT.

To note about this clonotype: Since a much larger clone is just one base distant, this may be a read error. This chain joins TRBV7-8 and TRBJ2-5, with D hard to call. This CDR3 spans 13 amino acids. The germline CDR1 and CDR2 sequences are SGHVS and FQNEAQ. CDR3 nucleotides: TGTGCATCGAAATCTACTCTGCAAGAGACCCAGTACTTC. It is translated as CASKSTLQETQYF.

This clonotype was seen at least ten times. V and J are TRBV4-1 and TRBJ1-3; D gene uncertain. Deletions cut 1 base from V and 4 bases from J, with 17 bases between. Germline V gene data show CDR1 as MGHRA and CDR2 as YSYEKL. The CDR3 spans 17 residues. CDR3 nucleotides: TGCGCCAGCAGCCAAGTCCCCTCGCCAGGACGAGGAAACACCATATATTTT. Protein: CASSQVPSPGRGNTIYF.

This clonotype was observed many times. The rearrangement joins TRBV10-2 to TRBJ1-4; D gene unclear. This CDR3 is built from 12 residues. Trimming pared 3 bases from V and 8 bases from J, leaving 7 bases between. Per germline, CDR1 WSHSY and CDR2 SAAADI. Here the CDR3 DNA reads TGCGCCAGCAGTGACAGGAACGAAAAACTGTTTTTT. This codes for CASSDRNEKLFF.

This clonotype has a count of ten or more. This chain links TRBV10-3 with TRBJ2-5, with TRBD1 matching over 9 bases. Germline V gives CDR1 ENHRY, CDR2 SYGVKD. J gave up 5 bases and V 7 bases, and 8 bases lay outside the gene matches. This CDR3 is 14 amino acids long. The CDR3 region is CAITAGQGYETQYF. In DNA form, the CDR3 reads TGTGCCATCACTGCTGGACAGGGGTATGAGACCCAGTACTTC.

This clonotype was picked up many times. The chain joins TRBV7-2 to TRBJ1-6; 9 nucleotides match TRBD1. Per germline, CDR1 SGHTA and CDR2 FQGNSA. The junction had 5 bases not matched to a gene; V was cut back by 11 bases and J by 9 bases. The CDR3 spans 12 residues. As DNA, the CDR3 is TGTGCCGGAGGGACAGGGATTTCACCCCTCCACTTT. It specifies CAGGTGISPLHF.

This clonotype was found many times. The V call is TRBV30, the J call TRBJ2-7; D remains unclear. The germline V and J ends were trimmed by 2 bases and 4 bases, with 6 bases remaining between them. Germline V CDR1 and CDR2: GTSNPN, SVGIG (reference sequence). This CDR3 has 11 amino acids. The CDR3: CAWSRKYEQYF. The CDR3 region has the DNA TGTGCCTGGAGTAGGAAATACGAGCAGTACTTC.

V usage is TRBV12-5 and J usage is TRBJ2-6; possibly TRBD1 for D (6 bases). The CDR3 loop spans 21 amino acids. Germline CDR1 LGHNT, CDR2 FRNRAP. Trimming stripped 4 bases from V and 2 bases from J, with 27 bases between. Here the CDR3 reads CASGWAWSRGISQPGANVLTF. CDR3 nucleotides: TGTGCTAGTGGTTGGGCCTGGAGCAGGGGTATTAGTCAACCTGGGGCCAACGTCCTGACTTTC.

This clonotype was picked up many times. V gene TRBV24-1 combines with J gene TRBJ2-2, with 10 bases identical to TRBD1. V gave up 5 bases and J gave up 5 bases; unmatched junction bases: 7. The CDR3 extends over 16 amino acids. Germline values: CDR1 KGHDR, CDR2 SFDVKD. The CDR3 nucleotides are TGTGCCACCAGTGCCTCTCCGGGACAGGGGACCGGGGAGCTGTTTTTT. This translates into CATSASPGQGTGELFF.